Described below is a single T cell receptor (beta chain) sequence and its context. This clone appeared a few times. Its antigen is currently not known. No clone much larger than this one lies a single base away; base qualities are absent. The entry originates in a study of cytomegalovirus exposure and HLA in healthy donors (dated by TCRdb to about 2017). With regard to the full study: According to a later analysis, the roughly 130 validation repertoires were produced on the same platform as the 666 repertoires of the first cohort. The study was designed to test whether signatures of past pathogen exposure could be identified by cataloging public T cell receptors. In addition to the first cohort of about 650 subjects, a separate validation cohort of around 110 different subjects was used. The study combined high-throughput TCR immunosequencing, statistical association of individual TCRs with disease status, and machine learning to predict cytomegalovirus infection status.

The library was generated by the immunoSEQ multiplex PCR assay. The paper's processing steps were these. A statistical classification framework was built to diagnose cytomegalovirus status from the catalog of TCR beta chain sequences. As stored in TCRdb, this immuneACCESS dataset retains in-frame rearrangements with V and J assigned. A fraction of the clones does not appear; measured against another copy, unresolved V genes explain less than half of the discrepancy, and the remainder lacks a known reason. V, J and clone size reflect that table, while D and trimming were determined from the DNA. In all, the sample holds around 74,000 clones, and roughly 80% of those were seen once. 3% of the sample is held by the ten biggest clonotypes. Donors formed part of the validation cohort, which comprised 120 subjects and was distinct from the first cohort of fewer than 750 subjects. Findings and caveats that apply to the study as a whole: The authors suggested that the approach could potentially be generalized to other disease states and immunological phenotypes. A later analysis had no HLA typing for the validation cohort, so co-occurrence there was scored across all 120 or so repertoires. In the study, some 180 TCR beta chains were listed as associated with cytomegalovirus. The classifier was reported to diagnose cytomegalovirus status with high specificity and sensitivity in both the original cohort and the validation cohort. A few of the identified cytomegalovirus-associated TCR beta chains were confirmed in vitro to be specific for cytomegalovirus antigens. Across donors, most TCR sequences were observed very rarely, whereas some public TCRs were present in many individuals. In a later analysis, TCRs clustered in the first cohort were found to also tend to co-occur in the roughly 130 validation repertoires, with over 90% of cluster scores above 0.

The specimen was PBMCs. The TCR was taken from a man aged 30 to 45 in good health and CMV-seronegative.

The bases are TGTGCCAGCCTCTTGACAGGGGACTCCTACGAGCAGTACTTC. Its translation is CASLLTGDSYEQYF. This chain joins TRBV28 to TRBJ2-7; TRBD1 fits 8 bases in the junction. The CDR3 starts with the cysteine, ends with the phenylalanine, and has 14 residues. Left in the record is the CDR3 DNA by itself, 42 bases read in frame from the first base. V and J are trimmed by 8 bases and 0 bases, and the gene matches miss 6 bases of the junction. CDR1 MDHEN and CDR2 SYDVKM were looked up in the germline V gene.